This record concerns one TCR beta chain sequence. Data came from immunoSEQ multiplex PCR; TCRdb stores just in-frame clones and leaves some out. The sample lists under 1 million clones, roughly 92% occurring once. This record belongs to a study of shared clonotypes between healthy human individuals. CDR3 size: 19 residues. Trimming stripped 1 base from V and 0 bases from J, with 16 bases between. CDR1 is SNHLY and CDR2 is FYNNEI in the germline V gene. Naive CD8 cells lacked CD45RO, underwent positive selection for CCR7 and left out terminally differentiated effector memory CD45RA+ cells. This sequence was found in a man aged 30 to 39 in good health. The J gene is TRBJ2-6, the V gene TRBV2; D perhaps matches TRBD1 (5 bases). The sequencing input was naive CD8+ T cells sorted from blood. The CDR3 region has the DNA TGTGCCAGCAGTGAAGGTTGGGGTCCAGGGAACTCTGGGGCCAACGTCCTGACTTTC. This codes for CASSEGWGPGNSGANVLTF.